Below, one T cell receptor beta chain is given with its context. The sample comes from a study of blood T cell repertoires in COVID-19. As for the study in general: Italy, Spain and the United States were the sources of the convalescent and acute COVID-19 samples. From T cells, B-cell-depleted T cells, or PBMCs came the material, which was cDNA or gDNA.

In the original workflow: Researchers report that nucleated cell counts were estimated from reference gene primer amplification. Clones were read by immunoSEQ multiplex PCR, and TCRdb kept only the in-frame ones, dropping some. V, J and clone size are those of that table, while D and trimming were read from the DNA. This sample has 200,000 to 300,000 clones, with 88% found just once. Per the germline V gene, CDR1 is SGHNT and CDR2 is YYREEE (reference sequence). The CDR3 length is 14 residues. V was pared by 0 bases and J by 6 bases, with 10 bases between. The sample taken for sequencing was peripheral blood. The V call is TRBV5-4, the J call TRBJ2-1; D perhaps matches TRBD1 (5 bases). The receptor was derived from a human donor in a cohort sampled during active COVID-19. The CDR3 DNA is TGTGCCAGCAGCTTGGAGGCAGGGTTCAATGAGCAGTTCTTC. Amino acid sequence: CASSLEAGFNEQFF.